The rows below give T cell receptor beta chains drawn from one sample of a study of OX40 agonist ivuxolimab in advanced cancers. This table comes from immunoSEQ multiplex PCR, and its TCRdb copy is limited to in-frame clones, with some not included. The table shows about 50,000 clones, with 70% to 90% occurring only once. The source material was CD4+ or CD8+ T cells sorted from blood, sampled in a trial of the OX40 agonist ivuxolimab. The receptors derive from an adult with an advanced solid tumor such as melanoma, head and neck, liver or kidney cancer. CDR3s include the opening cysteine and the closing phenylalanine or tryptophan. D genes are given only for firm matches. Rows give clone size only sometimes, using once, few, many, or a class for an expanded clone.

cdr3_length	v_call	clone_size	d_call	j_call	cdr3_aa	cdr3_nt
11	TRBV5-1	-	-	TRBJ2-3	CASSWGDTQYF	TGCGCCAGCAGCTGGGGGGATACGCAGTATTTT
13	TRBV7-2	-	-	TRBJ2-3	CASSLVSQDTQYF	TGTGCCAGCAGCTTAGTCAGTCAAGATACGCAGTATTTT
11	TRBV30	-	-	TRBJ2-7	CAWSVGVPLHF	TGTGCCTGGAGTGTAGGGGTCCCCCTACACTTC
15	TRBV6-1	-	TRBD1	TRBJ2-5	CASSERYRGRETQYF	TGTGCCAGCAGTGAAAGGTACAGGGGGCGAGAGACCCAGTACTTC
13	TRBV2	-	-	TRBJ2-7	CASRESSAHEQYF	TGTGCCAGCAGGGAGAGTTCGGCCCACGAGCAGTACTTC
14	TRBV18	-	-	TRBJ2-2	CASSPQTEAGELFF	TGTGCCAGCTCACCCCAGACAGAGGCCGGGGAGCTGTTTTTT
13	TRBV28	-	-	TRBJ2-3	CASREQGTDTQYF	TGTGCCAGCCGGGAGCAGGGCACAGATACGCAGTATTTT
15	TRBV28	-	-	TRBJ1-2	CASSQARVETYGYTF	TGTGCCAGCAGCCAGGCGCGAGTGGAAACCTATGGCTACACCTTC
16	TRBV7-9	-	TRBD2	TRBJ2-5	CASSPSPGGGTETQYF	TGTGCCAGCAGCCCATCCCCCGGCGGGGGAACAGAGACCCAGTACTTC
15	TRBV28	-	TRBD1	TRBJ1-1	CASRPPTGGGTEAFF	TGTGCCAGCAGGCCCCCCACAGGGGGAGGCACTGAAGCTTTCTTT
16	TRBV28	-	-	TRBJ2-1	CASSPGWLALYNEQFF	TGTGCCAGCAGTCCCGGTTGGCTGGCTTTGTACAATGAGCAGTTCTTC
16	TRBV28	-	-	TRBJ2-7	CASSQPGTVSSYEQYF	TGTGCCAGCAGCCAACCCGGGACGGTCAGCTCCTACGAGCAGTACTTC
18	TRBV6-1	-	TRBD1	TRBJ2-4	CASSEVKTGVRDGNIQYF	TGTGCCAGCAGTGAAGTGAAGACAGGGGTTCGGGATGGAAACATTCAGTACTTC
10	TRBV28	-	-	TRBJ2-7	CASSLREQYF	TGTGCCAGCAGTTTGCGGGAGCAGTACTTC
13	TRBV18	-	-	TRBJ1-1	CASSRSGAPEAFF	TGTGCCAGCTCACGGAGCGGGGCTCCTGAAGCTTTCTTT
15	TRBV9	-	TRBD2	TRBJ2-1	CASSATSGRRDEQFF	TGTGCCAGCAGCGCCACTAGCGGGAGGAGAGATGAGCAGTTCTTC
13	TRBV5-4	few	-	TRBJ1-3	CASSLAGGNTIYF	TGTGCCAGCAGCTTGGCAGGTGGAAACACCATATATTTT
14	TRBV19	-	TRBD1	TRBJ1-4	CASSPGTENEKLFF	TGTGCCAGTAGTCCCGGGACAGAGAATGAAAAACTGTTTTTT
15	TRBV27	-	-	TRBJ2-7	CASSRTGTTAGEQYF	TGTGCCAGCAGCCGCACGGGGACCACCGCTGGCGAGCAGTACTTC
16	TRBV13	few	-	TRBJ2-6	CASSEQRGAGANVLTF	TGTGCCAGCAGTGAACAACGAGGGGCAGGGGCCAACGTCCTGACTTTC
17	TRBV9	-	TRBD2	TRBJ2-5	CASSPRLAGGPRETQYF	TGTGCCAGCAGCCCACGACTAGCGGGAGGGCCTAGGGAGACCCAGTACTTC
14	TRBV28	-	-	TRBJ2-6	CATQGGSGANVLTF	TGTGCCACCCAAGGGGGCTCTGGGGCCAACGTCCTGACTTTC
16	TRBV5-4	-	-	TRBJ1-2	CASSSARGVTNYGYTF	TGTGCCAGCAGCTCAGCTCGGGGAGTGACTAACTATGGCTACACCTTC